The clone carrying this T cell receptor (beta chain) turned up a few times. The data originate from a study of ipilimumab plus nivolumab after autologous stem cell transplantation. Germline V gene data show CDR1 as MDHEN and CDR2 as SYDVKM. V lost 2 bases and J lost 7; bases outside the gene matches: 3. The CDR3 consists of 13 residues. Sequencing was performed with immunoSEQ multiplex PCR; in TCRdb, only in-frame clones are kept and a portion is missing. The sample has about 1,700 clones, roughly 79% seen once. The chain has TRBV28 and TRBJ1-2; 8 bases match TRBD1. The clonotype originates from a female donor with multiple myeloma. Sequenced here: PBMCs, sampled in a trial of ipilimumab plus nivolumab as post-transplant consolidation. The CDR3 region has the DNA TGTGCCAGCAGTTTAAGGACAGGGTTTGGCTACACCTTC. Its translation is CASSLRTGFGYTF.